These 14 T cell receptor beta chains share one sample of origin, sequenced in a study of control samples from healthy donors and cancer patients. Sequenced by immunoSEQ multiplex PCR; TCRdb stores in-frame clones only, minus some. This table holds about 180,000 clones, around 90% found once. The sequenced material came from blood. The receptors were sampled from a man aged 25 to 45 in good health.

V and J are TRBV11-2 and TRBJ1-4; no firm D call. The V gene's germline CDR1 is SGHAT and CDR2 FQNNGV. The CDR3 loop spans 13 amino acids. The V gene lost 3 bases and the J gene lost 8 bases, with 10 bases spanning the gap. The CDR3 bases are TGTGCCAGCAGCTTGTCCACCCAGGAAAAACTGTTTTTT. Protein sequence: CASSLSTQEKLFF.

V and J are TRBV18 and TRBJ2-3; no clear D gene. Deletions cut 0 bases from V and 2 bases from J, with 3 bases between. Germline assignment: CDR1 KGHSH and CDR2 LQKENI. The CDR3 contains 13 residues. The DNA for the CDR3 is TGTGCCAGCTCACCACCGGCCACAGATACGCAGTATTTT. Its protein product is CASSPPATDTQYF.

The J gene is TRBJ1-1, the V gene TRBV4-1; D is ambiguous. Germline assignment: CDR1 MGHRA and CDR2 YSYEKL. This CDR3 spans 12 amino acids. V was trimmed by 0 bases and J by 11 bases, leaving 10 bases between them. Written as DNA, the CDR3 is TGCGCCAGCAGCCAAGATCCGGGTACGGCTTTCTTT. This gives the protein CASSQDPGTAFF.

V usage is TRBV4-1 and J usage is TRBJ2-7; 8 nucleotides align to TRBD1. Germline CDR1 reads MGHRA; CDR2 reads YSYEKL. The CDR3 spans 17 residues. V dropped 0 bases and J dropped 4; count of bases not matched to a gene: 11. CDR3 sequence: CASSQDLSRTGLYEQYF. DNA for the CDR3: TGCGCCAGCAGCCAAGATCTTAGCAGGACAGGGCTTTACGAGCAGTACTTC.

The CDR3 sequence: CASSLETIGTQYF. CDR3 bases: TGTGCCAGCAGCTTAGAGACTATAGGGACCCAGTACTTC. The chain couples TRBV7-9 to TRBJ2-5, with a possible D match to TRBD2 (5 bases). V was cut by 1 base and J by 7 bases, with 10 bases left in between. Germline lookup yields CDR1 SEHNR and CDR2 FQNEAQ (reference sequence). The CDR3 is 13 residues long.

CDR3 in amino acids: CASSGQGVGEAFF. Here the CDR3 DNA reads TGCGCCAGCAGTGGACAGGGAGTGGGGGAAGCTTTCTTT. The chain employs TRBV10-1 and TRBJ1-1, with 7 bases that match TRBD1. The CDR3 runs 13 residues. The V gene's germline CDR1 is WNHNN and CDR2 SYGVQD (reference sequence). Trimming at V came to 4 bases and at J to 8 bases, leaving 7 bases not matched to a gene.

This chain connects TRBV19 to TRBJ1-4; no clear D. From germline, CDR1 is LNHDA and CDR2 SQIVND (reference sequence). CDR3 length: 14 residues. With 8 bases removed from V and 7 bases from J, the gap between germline ends came to 17 bases. The CDR3 spells CASEGSGSGEKLFF. The CDR3 DNA sequence: TGTGCCAGTGAGGGATCAGGTAGTGGTGAAAAACTGTTTTTT.

This rearrangement joins TRBV19 to TRBJ2-5, with unresolved D. V was trimmed by 4 bases and J by 5 bases, leaving 11 bases between them. This CDR3 spans 13 amino acids. From germline, CDR1 is LNHDA and CDR2 SQIVND (reference sequence). DNA for the CDR3: TGTGCCAGTAGTAGCCTTGTTTGGGAGACCCAGTACTTC. This codes for CASSSLVWETQYF. Supplemented by reference TRBV19 and TRBJ2-5, the full variable domain reads DGGITQSPKYLFRKEGQNVTLSCEQNLNHDAMYWYRQDPGQGLRLIYYSQIVNDFQKGDIAEGYSVSREKKESFPLTVTSAQKNPTAFYLCASSSLVWETQYFGPGTRLLVL.

This sequence joins TRBV7-2 and TRBJ1-6; TRBD1 agrees at 8 bases. Germline V CDR1 and CDR2: SGHTA, FQGNSA. V shed 4 bases, J shed 6 bases, and the junction held 8 bases outside the gene matches. The CDR3 runs 16 residues. CDR3 coding DNA: TGTGCCAGCAGCTACCGGGAACAGGGGGGTAATTCACCCCTCCACTTT. This translates into CASSYREQGGNSPLHF.

V usage is TRBV4-1 and J usage is TRBJ1-1, with TRBD1 matching 9 bases. In germline, CDR1 is MGHRA, CDR2 YSYEKL. This CDR3 is built from 12 residues. J was trimmed by 8 bases and V by 3 bases; bases with no gene match: 1. CDR3 in DNA: TGCGCCAGCAGCCACGGACAGGGGGAAGCTTTCTTT. This codes for CASSHGQGEAFF.

J is TRBJ1-5 and V is TRBV2; no clear D gene. V shed 1 base and J shed 0 bases, with 7 bases lying between them. CDR1 and CDR2 from the germline V gene are SNHLY and FYNNEI. This CDR3 contains 15 residues. The CDR3 DNA follows: TGTGCCAGCAGTGAAGAGATTAGTAGCAATCAGCCCCAGCATTTT. It encodes CASSEEISSNQPQHF. Full variable domain (remainder filled in from reference TRBV2 and TRBJ1-5): EPEVTQTPSHQVTQMGQEVILRCVPISNHLYFYWYRQILGQKVEFLVSFYNNEISEKSEIFDDQFSVERPDGSNFTLKIRSTKLEDSAMYFCASSEEISSNQPQHFGDGTRLSIL.

The CDR3 reads CASSPGAFNSPLHF. CDR3 nucleotide sequence: TGTGCCAGCAGCCCGGGGGCTTTCAATTCACCCCTCCACTTT. The chain employs TRBV7-9 and TRBJ1-6; a possible D gene is TRBD1 (6 bases). The CDR3 totals 14 residues. V lost 5 bases to trimming and J lost 7 bases, with 12 bases between them. Per germline, CDR1 SEHNR and CDR2 FQNEAQ (reference sequence).

The chain couples TRBV9 to TRBJ2-1; tentatively, D is TRBD1 (6 bases). Germline V lookup: CDR1 SGDLS, CDR2 YYNGEE. V was cut by 3 bases and J by 15 bases, with 16 bases left in between. The CDR3 is 12 amino acids. The CDR3 is CASSAGQGPPFF. The CDR3 DNA reads as TGTGCCAGCAGCGCGGGTCAGGGGCCTCCGTTCTTC.

This chain connects TRBV5-6 to TRBJ1-2; TRBD1 is a possible D gene (6 bases). Germline V lookup: CDR1 SGHDT, CDR2 YYEEEE. Between the trimmed V and J ends, which lost 2 bases and 3 bases, there was a span of 11 bases. This CDR3 contains 14 residues. The DNA for the CDR3 is TGTGCCAGCAGCTTTGGCGGGGGGCACTATGGCTACACCTTC. Translation gives CASSFGGGHYGYTF.